Following are 2 T cell receptor beta chains from one sample sequenced in a study of blood T cell repertoires in COVID-19. Method: immunoSEQ multiplex PCR; TCRdb's copy keeps in-frame clones and lacks some. The sample shows about 70,000 clones, approximately 90% of them seen only once. Material: peripheral blood. The source is a woman of 80 years or more with acute or convalescent COVID-19.

This clone was detected only a few times. The chain uses TRBV7-3 and TRBJ2-5; perhaps TRBD1 as D (6 bases). CDR1 is SGHTA, CDR2 FQGTGA, per germline. The CDR3 is 13 amino acids. Trimming pared 4 bases from V and 2 bases from J, leaving 8 bases between. The CDR3 loop is CASSYGTQETQYF. CDR3 coding DNA: TGTGCCAGCAGCTACGGGACACAAGAGACCCAGTACTTC.

This sequence joins TRBV7-9 and TRBJ2-1; weak D call: TRBD2 (6 bases). The CDR3 runs to 16 residues. Germline assignment: CDR1 SEHNR and CDR2 FQNEAQ (reference sequence). V was shortened by 5 bases and J by 0 bases, with 14 bases between the two germline ends. The CDR3 region has the DNA TGTGCCAGCAGCCCCCAGGAGGGATACTCCTACAATGAGCAGTTCTTC. It codes for CASSPQEGYSYNEQFF.